The 8 T cell receptor beta chains reported below all come from one sample, sequenced in a study of blood T cell repertoires in COVID-19. The protocol was immunoSEQ multiplex PCR, while the TCRdb copy is restricted to in-frame clones and leaves out a portion. The sample consists of almost 35,000 clones, about 90% of them appearing once. The sequenced sample was peripheral blood. These receptors were collected from a man aged 60-69 years with active COVID-19.

The chain uses TRBV9 and TRBJ2-7; TRBD1 matches 7 bases. CDR1 is SGDLS, CDR2 YYNGEE, per germline. The V gene end was trimmed by 2 bases and the J gene end by 2 bases; junction bases not matched to a gene: 10. There are 16 residues in the CDR3. CDR3 protein: CASSVDTGAPTYEQYF. CDR3 in DNA: TGTGCCAGCAGCGTTGACACAGGGGCCCCAACCTACGAGCAGTACTTC.

The chain uses TRBV7-9 and TRBJ1-1; D perhaps matches TRBD1 (5 bases). This CDR3 is built from 13 residues. Between the trimmed V and J ends, which lost 1 base and 5 bases, there was a span of 8 bases. Germline CDR1 and CDR2: SEHNR and FQNEAQ (reference sequence). The CDR3, as DNA: TGTGCCAGCAGCTTAGGGGAGGGGACTGAAGCTTTCTTT. It encodes CASSLGEGTEAFF. The full variable domain, its missing parts supplied by reference TRBV7-9 and TRBJ1-1, is DTGVSQNPRHKITKRGQNVTFRCDPISEHNRLYWYRQTLGQGPEFLTYFQNEAQLEKSRLLSDRFSAERPKGSFSTLEIQRTEQGDSAMYLCASSLGEGTEAFFGQGTRLTVV.

DNA for the CDR3: TGCGCCAGCAGCCTTACAGCGGGAGGTAATGAGCAGTTCTTC. Translating gives CASSLTAGGNEQFF. The chain is built from TRBV5-1 and TRBJ2-1; 9 bases agree with TRBD2. The CDR3 spans 14 residues. Looked up from germline, CDR1 is SGHRS and CDR2 is YFSETQ. Losses at the gene ends were 4 bases for V and 7 bases for J; bases not matched to a gene: 6.

This clone was recorded a few times. The same CDR3 is also encoded by other DNA sequences in this sample. The V and J genes are TRBV9 and TRBJ1-3; TRBD1 matches 7 bases. The CDR3 consists of 14 residues. Losses at the gene ends were 2 bases for V and 2 bases for J; bases not matched to a gene: 1. The germline V gene encodes CDR1 SGDLS and CDR2 YYNGEE. The CDR3 is CASSVQGAGNTIYF. CDR3 DNA sequence: TGTGCCAGCAGCGTTCAGGGGGCTGGAAACACCATATATTTT.

This clone was seen a few times. This chain joins TRBV28 and TRBJ1-6, with unresolved D. There are 17 residues in the CDR3. V lost 4 bases to trimming and J lost 13 bases, with 26 bases between them. Germline V gene lookup returns CDR1 MDHEN and CDR2 SYDVKM. CDR3 sequence (DNA): TGTGCCAGCAGTTCAACACAAGGACTAAGACCCGGCGTCCCCCTCCACTTT. This translates into CASSSTQGLRPGVPLHF.

The chain is built from TRBV6-6 and TRBJ2-3; 9 bases line up with TRBD2. CDR3 length equals 17 residues. The V gene's germline CDR1 is MNHNY and CDR2 SVGAGI (reference sequence). The junction had 13 bases not matched to a gene; V was cut back by 5 bases and J by 4 bases. CDR3 sequence (DNA): TGTGCCAGCAGTCCTGGGGGGCTAGCGGGATGGGCAGATACGCAGTATTTT. Protein sequence: CASSPGGLAGWADTQYF.

The chain carries TRBV7-6 and TRBJ2-1; TRBD1 agrees at 9 bases. CDR3 size: 14 residues. With V trimmed by 5 bases and J by 4 bases, 3 bases remained unmatched. Germline lookup yields CDR1 SGHVS and CDR2 FNYEAQ. The CDR3 nucleotides are TGTGCCAGCAGCCCAGGGACAGGGTACAATGAGCAGTTCTTC. The encoded protein is CASSPGTGYNEQFF.

This chain uses TRBV4-2 with TRBJ2-5, with 11 bases aligning to TRBD2. Germline CDR1 is LGHNA and CDR2 is YNFKEQ. The junction had 7 bases not matched to a gene; V was cut back by 5 bases and J by 5 bases. CDR3 length equals 15 residues. The CDR3 bases are TGTGCCAGCAGCATGGGTAGCGGGAGGGGGGAGACCCAGTACTTC. Its protein product is CASSMGSGRGETQYF.